This T cell receptor beta chain was recovered during a study of T cell changes during pregnancy in multiple sclerosis. The table came from immunoSEQ multiplex PCR; TCRdb's copy has only in-frame clones and leaves some out. This sample yields tens of thousands of clones, of which approximately 92% are seen a single time; roughly 3% belongs to the top ten. This clonotype was sampled from a female donor in good health, enrolled as a control in a pregnancy study. Sequenced material: peripheral blood, taken in the third trimester of pregnancy.

The CDR3 sequence: CASSLSTTGVDGGYTF. The CDR3 DNA is TGTGCCAGCAGCTTATCCACGACAGGGGTCGACGGTGGCTACACCTTC. The chain employs TRBV16 and TRBJ1-2; 8 bases map to TRBD1. The CDR3 length is 16 residues. Germline V gene lookup returns CDR1 KGHSY and CDR2 FQNENV. V trimming: 5 bases; J trimming: 7 bases; junction bases outside the gene matches: 15.